This is a list of T cell receptor beta chains from one sample in a study of blood T cell repertoires in COVID-19. Clones were sequenced by immunoSEQ multiplex PCR, and TCRdb holds only the in-frame ones, with some missing. This sample carries about 140,000 clones, 80% to 90% of them seen once, and the ten largest clones take approximately 10%. Sequenced input: peripheral blood. The receptor source for this set is a man aged 55 to 70 with active or convalescent COVID-19. Each CDR3 is given with its conserved first and last residue. Fields, in order: J gene, clone size, D gene, V gene, CDR3 DNA, CDR3 protein. The D gene is left open where the match is weak. Rows may omit the clone size; those that give it use once, few, many or a size class.

j_call: TRBJ2-3
clone_size: few
d_call: TRBD2
v_call: TRBV4-3
cdr3_nt: TGCGCCAGCAGCCAAGATTTGTGGCGGGAGGAAGATACGCAGTATTTT
cdr3_aa: CASSQDLWREEDTQYF

j_call: TRBJ1-2
clone_size: few
d_call: NA
v_call: TRBV12-3/TRBV12-4
cdr3_nt: TGTGCCAGCAGCGCCGGGAGCTATGGCTACACCTTC
cdr3_aa: CASSAGSYGYTF

j_call: TRBJ1-5
clone_size: NA
d_call: TRBD1
v_call: TRBV6-2/TRBV6-3
cdr3_nt: TGTGCCAGCAGCCGAGGACAGGGCGGACAGCCCCAGCATTTT
cdr3_aa: CASSRGQGGQPQHF

j_call: TRBJ1-2
clone_size: few
d_call: NA
v_call: TRBV6-2/TRBV6-3
cdr3_nt: TGTGCCAGCAGTTACCACTCGGCTAACTATGGCTACACCTTC
cdr3_aa: CASSYHSANYGYTF

j_call: TRBJ1-2
clone_size: NA
d_call: NA
v_call: TRBV6-6
cdr3_nt: TGTGCCAGCAGTTTCACGGAGGACTCTCAAGGCTACACCTTC
cdr3_aa: CASSFTEDSQGYTF

j_call: TRBJ2-2
clone_size: NA
d_call: NA
v_call: TRBV6-5
cdr3_nt: TGTGCCAGCAGTTACTCTGTAAACACCGGGGAGCTGTTTTTT
cdr3_aa: CASSYSVNTGELFF

j_call: TRBJ1-2
clone_size: NA
d_call: NA
v_call: TRBV7-9
cdr3_nt: TGTGCCAGCAGCTTAGCGTTGGCAGGGGAGGGCTACACCTTC
cdr3_aa: CASSLALAGEGYTF

j_call: TRBJ1-4
clone_size: NA
d_call: NA
v_call: TRBV30
cdr3_nt: TGTGCCTGGAGTGAGGTCACCCTCGGGGAAAAACTGTTTTTT
cdr3_aa: CAWSEVTLGEKLFF

j_call: TRBJ1-2
clone_size: NA
d_call: TRBD1
v_call: TRBV19
cdr3_nt: TGTGCCAGTAGTAAAACTTTGACAGGGAACTATGGCTACACCTTC
cdr3_aa: CASSKTLTGNYGYTF

j_call: TRBJ1-5
clone_size: NA
d_call: TRBD1
v_call: TRBV6-5
cdr3_nt: TGTGCCAGCAGTCCCGACAGGGGGCTGGGGCAGCCCCAGCATTTT
cdr3_aa: CASSPDRGLGQPQHF

j_call: TRBJ2-2
clone_size: NA
d_call: TRBD2
v_call: TRBV29-1
cdr3_nt: TGCAGCGTTGGGGTAGCGGGAGAATCCGGGGAGCTGTTTTTT
cdr3_aa: CSVGVAGESGELFF

j_call: TRBJ1-1
clone_size: NA
d_call: TRBD1
v_call: TRBV11-3
cdr3_nt: TGTGCCAGCAGCTTAGACTCGAGTCACAGGGGGCCTGAAGCTTTCTTT
cdr3_aa: CASSLDSSHRGPEAFF

j_call: TRBJ2-1
clone_size: once
d_call: TRBD2
v_call: TRBV18
cdr3_nt: TGTGCCAGCTCCCCAGAACGGACTAGCGGGGGTGTAGAGCAGTTCTTC
cdr3_aa: CASSPERTSGGVEQFF

j_call: TRBJ2-6
clone_size: NA
d_call: TRBD1
v_call: TRBV19
cdr3_nt: TGTGCCAGTAGTTATGGACAGGCCTCTGGGGCCAACGTCCTGACTTTC
cdr3_aa: CASSYGQASGANVLTF

j_call: TRBJ1-4
clone_size: NA
d_call: NA
v_call: TRBV30
cdr3_nt: TGTGCCTGGAGTCCGCGGGGACTGGTACCCTCAAAACTGTTTTTT
cdr3_aa: CAWSPRGLVPSKLFF

j_call: TRBJ1-6
clone_size: few
d_call: TRBD1
v_call: TRBV7-9
cdr3_nt: TGTGCCAGCAGCTCAAGAGACAGGGGAGATTCACCCCTCCACTTT
cdr3_aa: CASSSRDRGDSPLHF

j_call: TRBJ2-5
clone_size: NA
d_call: NA
v_call: TRBV2
cdr3_nt: TGTGCCAGCCACTTAGGCGGGGTTGGAGAGACCCAGTACTTC
cdr3_aa: CASHLGGVGETQYF

j_call: TRBJ2-2
clone_size: NA
d_call: NA
v_call: TRBV5-4
cdr3_nt: TGTGCCAGCAGCTTGGCATGGAGTGGGACCGGGGAGCTGTTTTTT
cdr3_aa: CASSLAWSGTGELFF